This T cell receptor beta chain was sequenced during a study of cytomegalovirus exposure and HLA in healthy donors. The V end was cut by 0 bases, the J end by 4 bases, with 17 bases between. This CDR3 is built from 17 residues. CDR1 MGHRA and CDR2 YSYEKL come from the germline V gene. PCR employed 60 Vbeta and 13 Jbeta primers. The data were produced by immunoSEQ multiplex PCR, yet TCRdb's version contains in-frame clones alone and is incomplete. The sample consists of 170,000 or so clones, roughly 80% of them appearing once. The genes are TRBV4-1 and TRBJ2-3; D possibly corresponds to TRBD2 (5 bases). The receptor was derived from a woman in her thirties or forties in good health and CMV-seronegative. The sample comprised PBMCs. CDR3 amino acids: CASSQERPGRVADTQYF. In DNA, the CDR3 is TGCGCCAGCAGCCAAGAGCGCCCGGGGAGAGTAGCAGATACGCAGTATTTT.